This TCR beta chain is drawn from a study of PD-1 blockade in mismatch repair-deficient tumors. This clone was seen a handful of times. Method: immunoSEQ multiplex PCR; TCRdb's copy keeps in-frame clones and lacks some. This table has approximately 15,000 clones, around 83% appearing once. CDR3 length: 12 amino acids. The germline V gene encodes CDR1 SEHNR and CDR2 FQNEAQ (reference sequence). V shed 1 base and J 10 bases; nucleotides not matched to a gene: 1. Sequenced here: PBMCs, sampled less than 15 weeks after starting pembrolizumab. The chain has TRBV7-9 and TRBJ1-5, with 7 bases matching TRBD1. The sequence came from an adult with mismatch repair-deficient cancer. The CDR3 DNA reads as TGTGCCAGCAGCTTAGAAGGGGGCCCCCAGCATTTT. Its translation: CASSLEGGPQHF.